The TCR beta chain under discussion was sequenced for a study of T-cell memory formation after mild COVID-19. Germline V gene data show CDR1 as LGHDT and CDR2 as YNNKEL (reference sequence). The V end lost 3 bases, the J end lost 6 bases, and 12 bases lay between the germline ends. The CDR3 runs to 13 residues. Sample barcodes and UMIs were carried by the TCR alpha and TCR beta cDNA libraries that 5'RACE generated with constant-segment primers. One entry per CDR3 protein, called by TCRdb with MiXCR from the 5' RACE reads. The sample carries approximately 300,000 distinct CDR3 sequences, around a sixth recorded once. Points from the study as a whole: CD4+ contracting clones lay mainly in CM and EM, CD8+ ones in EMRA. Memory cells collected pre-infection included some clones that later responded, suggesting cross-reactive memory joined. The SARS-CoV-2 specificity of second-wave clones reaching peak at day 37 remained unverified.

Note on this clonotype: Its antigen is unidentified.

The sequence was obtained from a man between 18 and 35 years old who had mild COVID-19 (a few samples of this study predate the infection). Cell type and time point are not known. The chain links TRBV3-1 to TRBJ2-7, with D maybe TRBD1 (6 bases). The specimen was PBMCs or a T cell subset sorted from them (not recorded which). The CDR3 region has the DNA TGTGCCAGCAGCCAGAACAGGGCCCCCGAGCAGTACTTC. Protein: CASSQNRAPEQYF.